This TCR beta chain was sequenced during a study of T cells after yellow fever vaccination. MiXCR was run by TCRdb on the 5' RACE reads, yielding one entry per CDR3 protein. The data hold around 300,000 distinct CDR3 sequences, with 4% to 5.5% observed a single time. J was trimmed by 4 bases and V by 5 bases; bases with no gene match: 7. The CDR3 is made up of 15 amino acids. Germline CDR1 MNHNY, CDR2 SVGAGI (reference sequence). This clonotype was seen only a few times. The source material was PBMCs, sampled 15 days after the yellow fever booster vaccination. This TCR was sampled from a man younger than 30 who received the YFV17D yellow fever vaccine. The chain uses TRBV6-6 and TRBJ2-3, with TRBD1 identical over 9 bases. Here the CDR3 DNA reads TGTGCCAGCAGTCCACGCCGGGACAGGGCAGATACGCAGTATTTT. It yields the protein CASSPRRDRADTQYF.